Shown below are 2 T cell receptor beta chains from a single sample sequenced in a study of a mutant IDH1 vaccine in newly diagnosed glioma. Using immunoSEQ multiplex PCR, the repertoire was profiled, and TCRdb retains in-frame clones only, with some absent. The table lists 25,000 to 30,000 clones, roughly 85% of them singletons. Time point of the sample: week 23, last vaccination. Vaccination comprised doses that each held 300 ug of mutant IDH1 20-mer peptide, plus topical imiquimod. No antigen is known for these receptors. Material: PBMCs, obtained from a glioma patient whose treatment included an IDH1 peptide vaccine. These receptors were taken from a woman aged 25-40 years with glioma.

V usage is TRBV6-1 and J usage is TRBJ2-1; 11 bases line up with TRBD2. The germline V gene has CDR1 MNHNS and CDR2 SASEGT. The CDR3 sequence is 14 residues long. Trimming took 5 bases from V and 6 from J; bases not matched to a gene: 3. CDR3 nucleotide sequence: TGTGCCAGCAGTAGACTAGCGGGGAGCAATGAGCAGTTCTTC. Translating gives CASSRLAGSNEQFF.

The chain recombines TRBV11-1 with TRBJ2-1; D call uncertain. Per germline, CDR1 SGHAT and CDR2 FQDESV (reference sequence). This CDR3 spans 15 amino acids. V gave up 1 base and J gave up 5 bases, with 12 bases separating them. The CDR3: CASSLGSNRHNEQFF. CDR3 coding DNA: TGTGCCAGCAGCTTAGGTTCGAACAGACACAATGAGCAGTTCTTC.